The entry below describes one T cell receptor (beta chain). Libraries were prepared by immunoSEQ multiplex PCR; TCRdb keeps only in-frame clonotypes and omits some of them. The sample lists 29,000 or so clones, 70% to 80% occurring once. This specimen belongs to a study of PD-L1 blockade in urothelial cancer. With 3 bases clipped from V and 5 bases from J, the junction kept 13 bases outside the gene matches. CDR1 is SGHNT, CDR2 YYREEE, per germline (reference sequence). The CDR3 sequence is 19 residues long. Noted time point: peripheral blood 6 weeks after treatment start. The sequenced sample was PBMCs, obtained around atezolizumab (anti-PD-L1) treatment. The chain employs TRBV5-4 and TRBJ2-5, with 16 nucleotides matching TRBD2. The sequence was obtained from a man between 65 and 80 years old with urothelial cancer. CDR3 sequence (DNA): TGTGCCAGCAGCTCGGGACTAGCGGGAGGGTTCGAAATCGCGGAGACCCAGTACTTC. This codes for CASSSGLAGGFEIAETQYF.